The T cell receptor (beta chain) described here comes from a study of blood T cell repertoires in COVID-19. Study background: Acute and convalescent COVID-19 samples came from the United States, Italy and Spain. PBMCs, B-cell-depleted T cells, or T cells were the source of the cDNA or gDNA that made up the material.

In the study's own analysis: Researchers report that nucleated cell counts were estimated from reference gene primer amplification. The data were produced by immunoSEQ multiplex PCR, yet TCRdb's version contains in-frame clones alone and is incomplete. V, J and clone size derive from that table, while D and trimming were established from the DNA sequence. The data show just under 250,000 clones, 75% to 90% seen once. Trimming removed 6 bases at V and 2 bases at J, with 17 bases between. Germline V lookup: CDR1 ENHRY, CDR2 SYGVKD. This CDR3 is 15 amino acids long. The origin of this receptor is a woman aged 25 to 39 who had recovered from COVID-19. The sample comprised peripheral blood. V and J are TRBV10-3 and TRBJ2-7; perhaps TRBD2 as D (5 bases). DNA of the CDR3: TGTGCCATCAGGTCCGCGAGCGGCCAACCCTACGAGCAGTACTTC. The encoded protein is CAIRSASGQPYEQYF.